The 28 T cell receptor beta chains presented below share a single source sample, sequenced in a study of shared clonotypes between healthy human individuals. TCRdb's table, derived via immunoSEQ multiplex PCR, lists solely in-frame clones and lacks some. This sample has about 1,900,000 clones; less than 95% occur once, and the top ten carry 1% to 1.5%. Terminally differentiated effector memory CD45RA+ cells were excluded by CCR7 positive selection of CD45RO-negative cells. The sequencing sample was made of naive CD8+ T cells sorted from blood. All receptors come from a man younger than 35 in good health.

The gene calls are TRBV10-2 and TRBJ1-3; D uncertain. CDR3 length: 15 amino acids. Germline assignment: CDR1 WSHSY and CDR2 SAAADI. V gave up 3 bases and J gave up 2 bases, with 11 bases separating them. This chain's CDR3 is CASSDLIGTGNTIYF. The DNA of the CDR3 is TGCGCCAGCAGTGATCTGATTGGGACTGGAAACACCATATATTTT.

For the CDR3, the DNA is TGCGCCAGCAGCCAAAGGGGGGCTAACCAAGAGACCCAGTACTTC. Amino acid sequence: CASSQRGANQETQYF. This chain uses TRBV4-1 with TRBJ2-5; D possibly matches TRBD1 or TRBD2 (6 bases each). The CDR3 has 15 residues. Germline CDR1 reads MGHRA; CDR2 reads YSYEKL. V lost 2 bases and J 0 bases, leaving 10 bases between the germline ends.

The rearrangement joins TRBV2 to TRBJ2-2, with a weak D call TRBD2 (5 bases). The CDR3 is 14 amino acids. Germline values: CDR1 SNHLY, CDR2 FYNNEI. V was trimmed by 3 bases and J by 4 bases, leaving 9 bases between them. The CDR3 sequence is CASSDGEVTGELFF. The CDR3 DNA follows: TGTGCCAGCAGTGACGGGGAAGTCACCGGGGAGCTGTTTTTT.

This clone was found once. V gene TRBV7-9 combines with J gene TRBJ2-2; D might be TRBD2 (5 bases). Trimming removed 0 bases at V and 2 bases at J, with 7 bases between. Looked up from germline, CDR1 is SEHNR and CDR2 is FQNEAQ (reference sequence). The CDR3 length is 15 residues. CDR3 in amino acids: CASSLAGENTGELFF. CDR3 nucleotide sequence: TGTGCCAGCAGCTTAGCGGGAGAAAACACCGGGGAGCTGTTTTTT.

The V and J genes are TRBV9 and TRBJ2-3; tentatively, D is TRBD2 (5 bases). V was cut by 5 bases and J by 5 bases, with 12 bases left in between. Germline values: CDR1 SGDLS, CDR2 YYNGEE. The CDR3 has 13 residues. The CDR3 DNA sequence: TGTGCCAGCAGTTCAGCCGGAGGAGATACGCAGTATTTT. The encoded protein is CASSSAGGDTQYF.

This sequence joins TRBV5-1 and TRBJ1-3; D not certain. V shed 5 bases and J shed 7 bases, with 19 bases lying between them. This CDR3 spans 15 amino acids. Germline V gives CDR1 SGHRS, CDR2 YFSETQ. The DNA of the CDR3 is TGCGCCAGCAGTGAGGGATCGGGCTTTGAGAACACCATATATTTT. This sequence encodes CASSEGSGFENTIYF.

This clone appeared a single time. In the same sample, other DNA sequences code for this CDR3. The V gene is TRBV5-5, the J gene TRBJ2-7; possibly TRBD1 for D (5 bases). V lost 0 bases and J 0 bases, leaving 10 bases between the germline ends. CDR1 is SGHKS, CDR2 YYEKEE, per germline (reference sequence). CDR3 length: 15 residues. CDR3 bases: TGTGCCAGCAGCTTGGGGCAGGGCAACTCCTACGAGCAGTACTTC. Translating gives CASSLGQGNSYEQYF.

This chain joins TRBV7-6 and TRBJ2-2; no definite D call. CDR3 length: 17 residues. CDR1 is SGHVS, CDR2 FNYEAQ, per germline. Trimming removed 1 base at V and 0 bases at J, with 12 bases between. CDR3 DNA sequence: TGTGCCAGCAGCTTAGTCGGCCCTGACGCGAACACCGGGGAGCTGTTTTTT. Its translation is CASSLVGPDANTGELFF.

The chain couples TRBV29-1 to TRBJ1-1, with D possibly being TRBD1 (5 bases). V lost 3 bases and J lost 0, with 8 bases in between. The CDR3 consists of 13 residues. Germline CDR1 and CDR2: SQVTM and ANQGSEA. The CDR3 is CSVDGALNTEAFF. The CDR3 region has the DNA TGCAGCGTTGACGGGGCCCTGAACACTGAAGCTTTCTTT.

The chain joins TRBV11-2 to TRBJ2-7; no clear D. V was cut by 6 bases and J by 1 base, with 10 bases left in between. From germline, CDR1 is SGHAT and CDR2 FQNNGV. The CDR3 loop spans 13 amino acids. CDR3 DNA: TGTGCCAGCAGGAGTACAGAGTCCTACGAGCAGTACTTC. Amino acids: CASRSTESYEQYF.

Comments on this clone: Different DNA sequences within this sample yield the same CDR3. The chain's CDR3 is CASSYGQSTGELFF. CDR3 coding DNA: TGTGCCAGCAGTTACGGCCAGTCAACCGGGGAGCTGTTTTTT. This sequence joins TRBV6-5 and TRBJ2-2, with unresolved D. There are 14 residues in the CDR3. The V gene's germline CDR1 is MNHEY and CDR2 SVGAGI. Trimming left V 2 bases short and J 5 bases short, with 9 bases between.

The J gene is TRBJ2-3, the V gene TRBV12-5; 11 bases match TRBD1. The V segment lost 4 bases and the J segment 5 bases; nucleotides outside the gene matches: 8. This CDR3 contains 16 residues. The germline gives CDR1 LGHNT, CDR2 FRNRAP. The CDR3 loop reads CASGSGQGALGDTQYF. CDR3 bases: TGTGCTAGTGGTTCCGGACAGGGGGCTTTAGGAGATACGCAGTATTTT.

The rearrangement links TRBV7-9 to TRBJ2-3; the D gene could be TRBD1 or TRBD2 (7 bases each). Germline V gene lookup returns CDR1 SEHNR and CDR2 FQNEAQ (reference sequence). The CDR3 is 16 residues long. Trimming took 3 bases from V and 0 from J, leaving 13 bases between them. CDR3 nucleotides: TGTGCCAGCAGCTTTTGGGAGGGGGCAAGCACAGATACGCAGTATTTT. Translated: CASSFWEGASTDTQYF.

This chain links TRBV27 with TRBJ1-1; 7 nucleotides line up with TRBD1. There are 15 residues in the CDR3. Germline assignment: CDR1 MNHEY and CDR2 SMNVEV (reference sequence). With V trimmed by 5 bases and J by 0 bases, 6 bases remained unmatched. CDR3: CASSQGQALNTEAFF. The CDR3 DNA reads TGTGCCAGCAGTCAAGGACAGGCACTGAACACTGAAGCTTTCTTT.

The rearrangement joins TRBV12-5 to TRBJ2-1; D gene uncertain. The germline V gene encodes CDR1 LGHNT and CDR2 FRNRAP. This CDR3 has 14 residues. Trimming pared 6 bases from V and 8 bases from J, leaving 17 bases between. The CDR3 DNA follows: TGTGCTAGTGGAACCCGACCAGACCGGGATGAGCAGTTCTTC. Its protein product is CASGTRPDRDEQFF.

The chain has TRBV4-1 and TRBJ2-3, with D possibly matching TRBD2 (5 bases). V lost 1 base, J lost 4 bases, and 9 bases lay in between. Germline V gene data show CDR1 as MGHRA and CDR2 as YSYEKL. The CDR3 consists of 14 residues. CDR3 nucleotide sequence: TGCGCCAGCAGCCAAGTCGGGGTCTCAGATACGCAGTATTTT. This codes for CASSQVGVSDTQYF.

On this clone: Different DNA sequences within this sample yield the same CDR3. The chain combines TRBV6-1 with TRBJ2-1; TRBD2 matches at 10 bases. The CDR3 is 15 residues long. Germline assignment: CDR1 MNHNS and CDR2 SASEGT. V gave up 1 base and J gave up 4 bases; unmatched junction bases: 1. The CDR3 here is CASSEGLAGYNEQFF. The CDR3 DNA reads TGTGCCAGCAGTGAAGGACTAGCGGGTTACAATGAGCAGTTCTTC.

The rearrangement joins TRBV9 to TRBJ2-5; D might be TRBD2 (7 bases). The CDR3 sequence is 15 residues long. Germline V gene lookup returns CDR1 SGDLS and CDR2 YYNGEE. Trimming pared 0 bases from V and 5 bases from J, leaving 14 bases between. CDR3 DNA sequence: TGTGCCAGCAGCGTAGCTCCGGGGGGCACGGAGACCCAGTACTTC. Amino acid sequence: CASSVAPGGTETQYF.

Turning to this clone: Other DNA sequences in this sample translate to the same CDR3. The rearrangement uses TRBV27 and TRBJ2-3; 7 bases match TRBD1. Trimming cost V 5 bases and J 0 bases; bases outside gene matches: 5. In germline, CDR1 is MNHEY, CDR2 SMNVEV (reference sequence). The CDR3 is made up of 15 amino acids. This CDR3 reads CASSLRTGSTDTQYF. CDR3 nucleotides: TGTGCCAGCAGTCTTCGGACAGGAAGCACAGATACGCAGTATTTT.

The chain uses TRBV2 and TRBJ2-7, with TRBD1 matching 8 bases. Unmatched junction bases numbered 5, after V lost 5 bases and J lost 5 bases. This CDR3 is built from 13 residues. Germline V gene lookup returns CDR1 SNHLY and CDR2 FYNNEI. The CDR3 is CASSTTGDHEQYF. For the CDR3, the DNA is TGTGCCAGCAGTACGACAGGGGACCACGAGCAGTACTTC.

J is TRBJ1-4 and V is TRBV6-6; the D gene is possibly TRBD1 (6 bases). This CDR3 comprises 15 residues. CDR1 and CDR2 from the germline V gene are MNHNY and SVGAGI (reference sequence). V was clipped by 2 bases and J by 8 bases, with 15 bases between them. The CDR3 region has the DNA TGTGCCAGCAGTTACATACAGGGTTTTGACGAAAAACTGTTTTTT. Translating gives CASSYIQGFDEKLFF.

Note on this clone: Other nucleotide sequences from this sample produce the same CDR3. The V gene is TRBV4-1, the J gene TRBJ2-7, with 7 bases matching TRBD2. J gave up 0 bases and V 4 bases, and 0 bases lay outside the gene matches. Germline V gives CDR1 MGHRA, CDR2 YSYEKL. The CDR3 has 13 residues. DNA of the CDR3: TGCGCCAGCAGCCCTAGCGGCTCCTACGAGCAGTACTTC. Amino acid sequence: CASSPSGSYEQYF.

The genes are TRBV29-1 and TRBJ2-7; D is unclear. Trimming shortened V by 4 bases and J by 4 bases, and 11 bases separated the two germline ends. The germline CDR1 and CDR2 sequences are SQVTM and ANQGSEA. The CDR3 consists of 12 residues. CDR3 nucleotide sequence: TGCAGCGTTGTGCAGGACGGGTACGAGCAGTACTTC. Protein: CSVVQDGYEQYF.

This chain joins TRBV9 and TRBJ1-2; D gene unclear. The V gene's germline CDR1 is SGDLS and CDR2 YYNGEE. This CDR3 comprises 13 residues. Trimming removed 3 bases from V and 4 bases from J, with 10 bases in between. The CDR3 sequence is CASSGIGSYGYTF. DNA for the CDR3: TGTGCCAGCAGCGGGATCGGGTCCTATGGCTACACCTTC. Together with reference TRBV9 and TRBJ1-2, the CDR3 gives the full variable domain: DSGVTQTPKHLITATGQRVTLRCSPRSGDLSVYWYQQSLDQGLQFLIQYYNGEERAKGNILERFSAQQFPDLHSELNLSSLELGDSALYFCASSGIGSYGYTFGSGTRLTVV.

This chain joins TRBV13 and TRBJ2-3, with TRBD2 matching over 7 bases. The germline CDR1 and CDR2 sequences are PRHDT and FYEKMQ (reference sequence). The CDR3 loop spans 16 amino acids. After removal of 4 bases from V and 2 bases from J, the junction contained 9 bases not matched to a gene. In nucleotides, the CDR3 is TGTGCCAGCAGCTCCCTAGCGGATGGTTACACAGATACGCAGTATTTT. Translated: CASSSLADGYTDTQYF.

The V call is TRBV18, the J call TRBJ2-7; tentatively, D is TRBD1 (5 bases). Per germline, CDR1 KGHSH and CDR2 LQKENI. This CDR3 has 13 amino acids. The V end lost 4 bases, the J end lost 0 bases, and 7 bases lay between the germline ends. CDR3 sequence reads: CASSRGLSYEQYF. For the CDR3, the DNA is TGTGCCAGCTCACGGGGCCTCTCCTACGAGCAGTACTTC.

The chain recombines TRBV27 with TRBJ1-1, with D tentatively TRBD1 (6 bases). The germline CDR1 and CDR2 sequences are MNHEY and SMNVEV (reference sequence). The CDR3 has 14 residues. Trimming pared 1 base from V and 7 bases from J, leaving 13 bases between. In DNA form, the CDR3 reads TGTGCCAGCAGTTTATACTACGGACAGCATGAAGCTTTCTTT. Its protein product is CASSLYYGQHEAFF.

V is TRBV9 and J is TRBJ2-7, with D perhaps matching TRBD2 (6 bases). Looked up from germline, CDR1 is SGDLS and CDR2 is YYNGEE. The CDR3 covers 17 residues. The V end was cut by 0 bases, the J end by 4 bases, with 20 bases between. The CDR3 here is CASSVDPSGRYRYEQYF. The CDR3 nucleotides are TGTGCCAGCAGCGTAGACCCCAGCGGGCGCTACCGGTACGAGCAGTACTTC.